The rows below give T cell receptor beta chains drawn from one sample of a study of OX40 agonist ivuxolimab in advanced cancers. TCRdb's copy holds only in-frame clones and misses some; the assay was immunoSEQ multiplex PCR. Of under 25,000 clones listed, just under 75% were seen once; the top ten hold 25% to 40%. The input for sequencing was CD4+ or CD8+ T cells sorted from blood, taken in a trial of the OX40 agonist ivuxolimab. These TCRs come from an adult with an advanced solid tumor such as melanoma, head and neck, liver or kidney cancer. CDR3s include the opening cysteine and the closing phenylalanine or tryptophan. D genes are given only for firm matches. Size is omitted from some rows. Given values are once, few, many or a class for expanded clones.

D gene,V gene,J gene,clone size,CDR3 DNA,CDR3 protein
TRBD1,TRBV28,TRBJ2-7,NA,TGTGCCAGCCAGGACAGGGAAGACGAGCAGTACTTC,CASQDREDEQYF
NA,TRBV6-4,TRBJ2-3,NA,TGTGCCAGCAGTGACCTCCGGGATCCCAAAAACACAGATACGCAGTATTTT,CASSDLRDPKNTDTQYF
TRBD2,TRBV29-1,TRBJ2-3,NA,TGCAGCGTCGTTTTAGCGGGGGAGGTAGATACGCAGTATTTT,CSVVLAGEVDTQYF
TRBD1,TRBV5-1,TRBJ1-2,NA,TGCGCCAGCAGCTTGGATGCAGGGGGCTCCTATGGCTACACCTTC,CASSLDAGGSYGYTF
TRBD2,TRBV6-5,TRBJ2-1,NA,TGTGCCAGCAGTTACTCGGGGGGGTCTTACAATGAGCAGTTCTTC,CASSYSGGSYNEQFF
TRBD2,TRBV7-9,TRBJ2-3,NA,TGTGCCAGCAGCTTAAGTGCTAGCGGGGGGGCAGATACGCAGTATTTT,CASSLSASGGADTQYF
TRBD2,TRBV19,TRBJ2-3,NA,TGTGCCAGTAGTAATCTAGCGGGGGTTCAAGATACGCAGTATTTT,CASSNLAGVQDTQYF
NA,TRBV27,TRBJ2-2,NA,TGTGCCAGCAGGCGAAAGGGGCCCGGGGAGCTGTTTTTT,CASRRKGPGELFF
NA,TRBV7-2,TRBJ2-3,few,TGTGCCAGCAGGATTGAGGGCTTTGGCACAGATACGCAGTATTTT,CASRIEGFGTDTQYF
NA,TRBV9,TRBJ1-2,NA,TGTGCCAGCAGCGGCACAGGGGGCTACACCTTC,CASSGTGGYTF
NA,TRBV5-1,TRBJ2-1,NA,TGCGCCAGCAGCTTGGAGGGCAGTCTGGGGCTTTTTGTTGAGCAGTTCTTC,CASSLEGSLGLFVEQFF
NA,TRBV30,TRBJ2-1,NA,TGTGCCTGGAGTGAGGGGGTTGGGGGCAATGAGCAGTTCTTC,CAWSEGVGGNEQFF
TRBD2,TRBV2,TRBJ2-7,NA,TGTGCCAGCAGTGAACTAGCGGGGGGTCCCTACTACGAGCAGTACTTC,CASSELAGGPYYEQYF
NA,TRBV5-6,TRBJ2-3,NA,TGTGCCAGCAGCTTGGGGGCAGATACGCAGTATTTT,CASSLGADTQYF
TRBD1,TRBV13,TRBJ1-2,NA,TGTGCCAGCACTGACAGGGGGCAAGACTATGGCTACACCTTC,CASTDRGQDYGYTF
TRBD1,TRBV5-4,TRBJ1-2,NA,TGTGCCAGCAGTTCTGGGACAGGGGACGGCTACACCTTC,CASSSGTGDGYTF
TRBD1,TRBV10-2,TRBJ2-1,NA,TGCGCCAGCAGTGAGCTGGGACAGGGGGCTAATGAGCAGTTCTTC,CASSELGQGANEQFF
TRBD2,TRBV29-1,TRBJ2-1,NA,TGCAGCGCCGGGAGCGGGAGGGCCCCCAATGAGCAGTTCTTC,CSAGSGRAPNEQFF
TRBD1,TRBV7-9,TRBJ2-7,NA,TGTGCCAGCAGCCGCGGAGACAGGGGACCAGGCGAGCAGTACTTC,CASSRGDRGPGEQYF
NA,TRBV7-9,TRBJ1-1,once,TGTGCCAGCAGCTTAAGTGTCCGAGACAGTGAAGCTTTCTTT,CASSLSVRDSEAFF
NA,TRBV7-2,TRBJ2-3,NA,TGTGCCAGCAGCTTAGTGGGCCCTAGCACAGATACGCAGTATTTT,CASSLVGPSTDTQYF
NA,TRBV9,TRBJ1-3,NA,TGTGCCAGCAGCGTCGGGACATTCGGAAACACCATATATTTT,CASSVGTFGNTIYF
NA,TRBV7-6,TRBJ1-1,once,TGTGCCAGCGGGTGGGGGGCGAACACTGAAGCTTTCTTT,CASGWGANTEAFF
NA,TRBV28,TRBJ2-1,NA,TGTGCCAGCAGTCACCTACTAGGGGTCTACAATGAGCAGTTCTTC,CASSHLLGVYNEQFF
TRBD1,TRBV7-9,TRBJ1-2,once,TGTGCCAGCAGCCCTGGGACAGGGGACAACTATGGCTACACCTTC,CASSPGTGDNYGYTF
TRBD2,TRBV7-9,TRBJ2-2,NA,TGTGCCAGCAGCTCACTAGCGCCCGGGGAGCTGTTTTTT,CASSSLAPGELFF
NA,TRBV29-1,TRBJ1-1,NA,TGCAGCGTTGGGGGTCGGCAGGGATTGAACACTGAAGCTTTCTTT,CSVGGRQGLNTEAFF
TRBD2,TRBV7-9,TRBJ2-1,NA,TGTGCCAGCAGCCCCGCTAGCGGGACGGGTGAGCAGTTCTTC,CASSPASGTGEQFF
NA,TRBV19,TRBJ1-3,NA,TGTGCCAGTAGTCCCCCGGCCTGGGGCATCTCTGGAAACACCATATATTTT,CASSPPAWGISGNTIYF
NA,TRBV12-5,TRBJ1-2,few,TGTGCTAGTGGTTTGCGGCAGCTCTATGGCTACACCTTC,CASGLRQLYGYTF
TRBD2,TRBV19,TRBJ2-7,NA,TGTGCCAGTAGTAGCGGGGGGCCCTACGAGCAGTACTTC,CASSSGGPYEQYF
NA,TRBV9,TRBJ1-2,NA,TGTGCCAGCAGCGTAGAGTGGAGGGGTGATGGCTACACCTTC,CASSVEWRGDGYTF
TRBD1,TRBV10-1,TRBJ1-2,NA,TGCGCCAGAGCGGACAGGGGGGGGTATGGCTACACCTTC,CARADRGGYGYTF
NA,TRBV6-5,TRBJ1-2,NA,TGTGCCAGCAGACCAGGGGAGATGACTAACTATGGCTACACCTTC,CASRPGEMTNYGYTF
NA,TRBV6-5,TRBJ2-5,NA,TGTGCCAGCAGTTACCCTCGGGGGACAAACCAAGAGACCCAGTACTTC,CASSYPRGTNQETQYF
TRBD1,TRBV13,TRBJ2-7,NA,TGTGCCAGCAGCCCCGGACAGGATGAACTACCTAACGAGCAGTACTTC,CASSPGQDELPNEQYF
NA,TRBV7-6,TRBJ1-6,NA,TGTGCCAGCAGCTTAGGGGGAGATTCACCCCTCCACTTT,CASSLGGDSPLHF
NA,TRBV2,TRBJ1-1,NA,TGTGCCAGCAGTGAAGCCCGGGGGATTATTAACACTGAAGCTTTCTTT,CASSEARGIINTEAFF
NA,TRBV5-1,TRBJ2-3,NA,TGCGCCAGCCCTTTTGGACGAGCGGCAGATACGCAGTATTTT,CASPFGRAADTQYF
NA,TRBV5-6,TRBJ2-6,NA,TGTGCCAGCAGATTGCAAAACTCTGGGGCCAACGTCCTGACTTTC,CASRLQNSGANVLTF
NA,TRBV4-3,TRBJ1-1,NA,TGCGCCAGCAGCCAAGATAGGGCGGGAGTGAACACTGAAGCTTTCTTT,CASSQDRAGVNTEAFF
TRBD1,TRBV4-3,TRBJ2-7,once,TGCGCCAGCAGCCCGGGACAGGACTACGAGCAGTACTTC,CASSPGQDYEQYF
NA,TRBV4-2,TRBJ2-3,NA,TGTGCCAGCAGCCAAGATCCAGGGTTAAATACGCAGTATTTT,CASSQDPGLNTQYF